These T cell receptor beta chains were read from a single sample in a study of graft-versus-host responses after intestinal transplantation. This table comes from immunoSEQ multiplex PCR, and its TCRdb copy is limited to in-frame clones, with some not included. The sample consists of roughly 45,000 clones, about 95% of them appearing once. The sample was PBMCs, taken about 320 days after intestinal transplant. Receptor source: a human patient who received an intestinal transplant, so some T cells may come from the graft donor. CDR3s include the opening cysteine and the closing phenylalanine or tryptophan. D genes are given only for firm matches. The size of a clone is reported for some rows only, either as once, few or many, or as a class for expanded clones.

size: NA
J: TRBJ2-2
D: NA
V: TRBV12-2
CDR3: CASRPSTLAGVHGELFF
DNA: TGTGCAAGTCGCCCGTCAACCCTAGCGGGAGTGCACGGGGAGCTGTTTTTT

size: NA
J: TRBJ2-1
D: NA
V: TRBV27
CDR3: CASSYLRGQGNEQFF
DNA: TGTGCCAGCAGTTACCTCAGGGGCCAGGGGAATGAGCAGTTCTTC

size: NA
J: TRBJ1-1
D: NA
V: TRBV11-2
CDR3: CASSLGGALTEAFF
DNA: TGTGCCAGCAGCTTAGGGGGGGCTCTCACTGAAGCTTTCTTT

size: NA
J: TRBJ1-3
D: TRBD1
V: TRBV2
CDR3: CASRRNRGSLSGNTIYF
DNA: TGTGCCAGCAGGAGAAACAGGGGCTCTCTCTCTGGAAACACCATATATTTT

size: NA
J: TRBJ1-5
D: NA
V: TRBV6-1
CDR3: CASSEGGNSNQPQHF
DNA: TGTGCCAGCAGTGAAGGGGGTAATAGCAATCAGCCCCAGCATTTT

size: NA
J: TRBJ2-7
D: TRBD2
V: TRBV9
CDR3: CASSRLAGSSYEQYF
DNA: TGTGCCAGCAGCCGGCTAGCGGGATCCTCCTACGAGCAGTACTTC

size: NA
J: TRBJ2-3
D: NA
V: TRBV5-6
CDR3: CASSPTTDTQYF
DNA: TGTGCCAGCAGCCCAACGACAGATACGCAGTATTTT

size: NA
J: TRBJ2-7
D: NA
V: TRBV11-2
CDR3: CASSSRISSYEQYF
DNA: TGTGCCAGCAGCTCCCGGATTAGCTCCTACGAGCAGTACTTC

size: NA
J: TRBJ2-5
D: NA
V: TRBV11-2
CDR3: CASSSGRVVRETQYF
DNA: TGTGCCAGCAGCTCAGGGCGTGTAGTTAGAGAGACCCAGTACTTC

size: NA
J: TRBJ2-2
D: NA
V: TRBV5-7
CDR3: CASSLAYRHRELFF
DNA: TGTGCCAGCAGCTTGGCCTACCGCCACAGGGAGCTGTTTTTT

size: NA
J: TRBJ2-7
D: TRBD2
V: TRBV7-9
CDR3: CASRVISGGAYEQYF
DNA: TGTGCCAGCAGAGTCATTAGCGGGGGGGCCTACGAGCAGTACTTC

size: NA
J: TRBJ1-2
D: NA
V: TRBV7-3
CDR3: CASSGSGLGYTF
DNA: TGTGCCAGCAGCGGGTCAGGGCTTGGCTACACCTTC

size: NA
J: TRBJ2-2
D: NA
V: TRBV7-2
CDR3: CASSPGGPGELFF
DNA: TGTGCCAGCAGCCCAGGAGGACCCGGGGAGCTGTTTTTT

size: NA
J: TRBJ2-3
D: NA
V: TRBV11-3
CDR3: CASREPEPDTQYF
DNA: TGTGCCAGCAGGGAGCCCGAACCAGATACGCAGTATTTT

size: NA
J: TRBJ2-1
D: NA
V: TRBV6-5
CDR3: CASSPPSTTQFF
DNA: TGTGCCAGCAGCCCCCCGTCGACTACTCAGTTCTTC

size: NA
J: TRBJ2-7
D: NA
V: TRBV6-1
CDR3: CASRRDSLSSYEQYF
DNA: TGTGCCAGCAGGCGAGACAGTTTATCTTCCTACGAGCAGTACTTC

size: NA
J: TRBJ1-5
D: NA
V: TRBV6-1
CDR3: CASSVVWASNQPQHF
DNA: TGTGCCAGCAGTGTAGTCTGGGCCAGCAATCAGCCCCAGCATTTT

size: once
J: TRBJ1-1
D: TRBD1
V: TRBV7-9
CDR3: CAVLGTGPYDTEAFF
DNA: TGTGCCGTATTGGGGACAGGTCCGTACGACACTGAAGCTTTCTTT

size: NA
J: TRBJ1-2
D: TRBD1
V: TRBV6-1
CDR3: CASSSRTGGNYGYTF
DNA: TGTGCCAGCAGTAGCAGGACAGGGGGCAACTATGGCTACACCTTC

size: NA
J: TRBJ2-7
D: TRBD2
V: TRBV5-4
CDR3: CASSQGLAGGPPGQYF
DNA: TGTGCCAGCAGCCAGGGACTAGCGGGAGGGCCTCCGGGGCAGTACTTC

size: once
J: TRBJ2-5
D: TRBD1
V: TRBV13
CDR3: CASSTDRDQETQYF
DNA: TGTGCCAGCAGCACCGACAGGGACCAAGAGACCCAGTACTTC

size: NA
J: TRBJ1-3
D: NA
V: TRBV6-1
CDR3: CASSDDPALGPGGNTIYF
DNA: TGTGCCAGCAGTGACGATCCTGCTTTAGGGCCGGGGGGAAACACCATATATTTT

size: NA
J: TRBJ2-1
D: TRBD2
V: TRBV5-1
CDR3: CASSLEAGGRENEQFF
DNA: TGCGCCAGCAGCTTGGAGGCGGGAGGGCGTGAGAATGAGCAGTTCTTC

size: NA
J: TRBJ2-1
D: TRBD1
V: TRBV19
CDR3: CASSSGDSNNEQFF
DNA: TGTGCCAGTAGTTCCGGGGACAGTAACAATGAGCAGTTCTTC

size: NA
J: TRBJ2-1
D: NA
V: TRBV5-6
CDR3: CASRELAGPRDEQFF
DNA: TGTGCCAGCCGTGAGTTGGCAGGGCCGAGAGATGAGCAGTTCTTC

size: NA
J: TRBJ1-3
D: NA
V: TRBV5-4
CDR3: CASSLWPLGGSGNTIYF
DNA: TGTGCCAGCAGCTTGTGGCCACTCGGGGGCTCTGGAAACACCATATATTTT